This T cell receptor beta chain was observed in a study of T cell responses to AZD1222 COVID-19 vaccine. Points from the study as a whole: The donors showed a predominance of white British ancestry and of females, with possible underestimation of clonal diversity. Spike as a whole was targeted by vaccine-associated CD4 TCRs, dominant at 160-218 and 743-854. Sampling captured repertoires only after the peak T cell response.

Sequencing used immunoSEQ multiplex PCR; TCRdb keeps in-frame clones, though not all of them. The sample consists of roughly 200,000 clones, about 92% of them appearing once. This clone was picked up one time. The antigen is not known. This CDR3 is 17 amino acids long. Trimming cost V 1 base and J 0 bases, with 16 bases left between them. The germline V gene has CDR1 GTSNPN and CDR2 SVGIG (reference sequence). The receptor was isolated from an adult in good health. The sequencing here drew on peripheral blood, taken on day 0 of MenACWY control vaccination. The chain recombines TRBV30 with TRBJ2-1; no clear D gene. The CDR3 region is CAWSGGRRSSSYNEQFF. In DNA, the CDR3 is TGTGCCTGGAGTGGGGGAAGGCGGTCCAGCTCCTACAATGAGCAGTTCTTC.